This is a list of T cell receptor beta chains from one sample in a study of cytomegalovirus exposure and HLA in healthy donors. Measured with immunoSEQ multiplex PCR; TCRdb has only the in-frame clones, and not every one. The table has about 70,000 clones, about nine tenths seen once; the top ten hold 1.5% to 2.5%. Material: PBMCs. The origin of the receptors is a woman aged 25 to 39 in good health and CMV-seronegative. CDR3s include the opening cysteine and the closing phenylalanine or tryptophan. Each record gives: D gene, V gene, J gene, CDR3 DNA, CDR3 protein. A D gene is named only where the DNA matches it firmly.

>-|TRBV25-1|TRBJ1-1
TGTGCCAGCAGTGTGGCTAACACTGAAGCTTTCTTT
CASSVANTEAFF
>TRBD2|TRBV7-8|TRBJ2-7
TGTGCCAGCAGCTTACTAGCGGGACGCATTTACGAGCAGTACTTC
CASSLLAGRIYEQYF
>-|TRBV10-1|TRBJ2-2
TGCGCCAGCAGCAAGGGCGCCCGGGGCACCGGGGAGCTGTTTTTT
CASSKGARGTGELFF
>-|TRBV21-1|TRBJ2-7
TGTGCCAGCAGCAAAGATCGTAAGAACCGGACTAGCGGAAATTCCTACGAGCAGTACTTC
CASSKDRKNRTSGNSYEQYF
>TRBD1|TRBV7-2|TRBJ1-1
TGTGCCAGCAGCTTAGCGGGGCAGGGGGCGAACACTGAAGCTTTCTTT
CASSLAGQGANTEAFF
>-|TRBV7-3|TRBJ2-1
TGTGCCAGCAGCTTAACGGCTGATGTGGAGCAGTTCTTC
CASSLTADVEQFF
>-|TRBV19|TRBJ1-1
TGTGCCAGTAGTATATGGGCGAGGAACACTGAAGCTTTCTTT
CASSIWARNTEAFF
>-|TRBV7-8|TRBJ1-1
TGTGCCAGCAGCCGCAAGGGGGAACCGATAATTGAAGCTTTCTTT
CASSRKGEPIIEAFF
>-|TRBV28|TRBJ1-2
TGTGCCAGCAGTTTCGGCTATGGCTACACCTTC
CASSFGYGYTF
>TRBD1|TRBV29-1|TRBJ1-2
TGCAGCGTTGAATTAGCCAGGGGGCCTGACTATGGCTACACCTTC
CSVELARGPDYGYTF
>-|TRBV5-4|TRBJ1-2
TGTGCCAGCAGCTTAGGGGGAGACCGAAATGGCTACACCTTC
CASSLGGDRNGYTF
>TRBD2|TRBV18|TRBJ2-1
TGTGCCAGCTCACCTGTAACTAGCGGGAAGGGTGAGCAGTTCTTC
CASSPVTSGKGEQFF
>-|TRBV5-1|TRBJ1-2
TGCGCCAGCAGCTTCGGGGGAGCTAACTATGGCTACACCTTC
CASSFGGANYGYTF
>TRBD2|TRBV7-3|TRBJ2-1
TGTGCCAGCAGCTTGGAGGGGACTAGATACAATGAGCAGTTCTTC
CASSLEGTRYNEQFF
>TRBD1|TRBV7-9|TRBJ2-3
TGTGCCAGCAGCTTAGCCGGGACAGGGTCTTCAGATACGCAGTATTTT
CASSLAGTGSSDTQYF
>-|TRBV19|TRBJ1-5
TGTGCCAGTAGTTCCCTACAGGGTGTAAGCAATCAGCCCCAGCATTTT
CASSSLQGVSNQPQHF
>TRBD2|TRBV28|TRBJ2-7
TGTGCCAGCACCCAAGGGACTAGCGGGAACTACGAGCAGTACTTC
CASTQGTSGNYEQYF
>TRBD2|TRBV5-1|TRBJ2-5
TGCGCCAGCAGCTACCAACCGGGACTAGCGGGAGGGGGGAGCCAAGAGACCCAGTACTTC
CASSYQPGLAGGGSQETQYF
>TRBD2|TRBV27|TRBJ2-4
TGTGCCAGCAGTTCCAAAGCGGGAGGGCCCAGGGACATTCAGTACTTC
CASSSKAGGPRDIQYF